These T cell receptor beta chains were read from a single sample in a study of radiation and T cells in renal cell carcinoma. Measured with immunoSEQ multiplex PCR; TCRdb has only the in-frame clones, and not every one. The sample yields several thousand clones, about 59% seen once. The source material was tumor tissue, sampled from a patient whose treatment included radiotherapy and nephrectomy. Receptors were obtained from a man aged 60 to 75 with renal cell carcinoma. The CDR3 runs from the conserved cysteine through the conserved F or W. The order of the fields is clone size, J gene, V gene, D gene, CDR3 protein, CDR3 DNA. The D gene is left open where the match is weak. Expanded clones get a size class; other rows say once, few or many, or leave the size out.

>NA|TRBJ2-7|TRBV6-5|NA
CASKSPHGAVYEQYF
TGTGCCAGCAAGTCACCCCACGGGGCCGTCTACGAGCAGTACTTC
>NA|TRBJ1-3|TRBV18|NA
CASLNQRKSGNTIYF
TGTGCCAGCTTAAACCAAAGAAAGTCTGGAAACACCATATATTTT
>once|TRBJ2-1|TRBV5-1|TRBD2
CASRVGLGNEQFF
TGCGCCAGCAGGGTGGGACTAGGCAATGAGCAGTTCTTC
>NA|TRBJ2-3|TRBV5-1|NA
CASANRADTQYF
TGCGCCAGCGCGAACAGGGCAGATACGCAGTATTTT
>NA|TRBJ2-7|TRBV27|NA
CASSYRGLEQYF
TGTGCCAGCAGTTATCGGGGACTCGAGCAGTACTTC
>NA|TRBJ1-5|TRBV10-3|NA
CAIRGHTNQPQHF
TGTGCCATCAGGGGACACACCAATCAGCCCCAGCATTTT
>NA|TRBJ1-1|TRBV5-1|NA
CASSLAPGIMNTEAFF
TGCGCCAGCAGCTTGGCCCCCGGGATAATGAACACTGAAGCTTTCTTT
>medium-sized|TRBJ1-6|TRBV27|NA
CASSFGEYNSPLHF
TGTGCCAGCAGTTTCGGGGAGTATAATTCACCCCTCCACTTT
>NA|TRBJ2-7|TRBV6-5|TRBD2
CASSPSGRAFREQYF
TGTGCCAGCAGCCCTAGCGGGAGGGCCTTCCGCGAGCAGTACTTC
>NA|TRBJ2-2|TRBV29-1|NA
CSGGQGGGELFF
TGCAGCGGTGGGCAGGGAGGCGGGGAGCTGTTTTTT
>few|TRBJ1-5|TRBV23-1|NA
CASRHRAQPQHF
TGCGCCAGCAGGCACAGGGCGCAGCCCCAGCATTTT
>few|TRBJ2-1|TRBV5-4|NA
CASSLTAQEGNEQFF
TGTGCCAGCAGCTTGACAGCCCAAGAAGGAAATGAGCAGTTCTTC
>few|TRBJ1-5|TRBV6-5|NA
CASSYSQGIGQPQHF
TGTGCCAGCAGTTACTCTCAGGGGATAGGTCAGCCCCAGCATTTT
>NA|TRBJ1-5|TRBV6-1|NA
CASSEALVTYQESNQPQHF
TGTGCCAGCAGTGAAGCGCTAGTTACTTACCAGGAGAGCAATCAGCCCCAGCATTTT
>NA|TRBJ1-4|TRBV5-4|NA
CASSVGLQGRVEKLFF
TGTGCCAGCAGCGTTGGGCTCCAGGGGCGGGTTGAAAAACTGTTTTTT
>NA|TRBJ1-2|TRBV7-2|NA
CASSSETKATF
TGTGCCAGCAGCTCCGAGACGAAGGCCACCTTC
>NA|TRBJ1-4|TRBV28|NA
CASSFPGTEKLFF
TGTGCCAGCAGTTTCCCGGGGACGGAAAAACTGTTTTTT
>NA|TRBJ1-3|TRBV5-1|NA
CASSFPIQSSGNTIYF
TGCGCCAGCAGCTTCCCCATCCAGAGCTCTGGAAACACCATATATTTT
>NA|TRBJ2-7|TRBV19|NA
CASRGNIEPGDGEQYF
TGTGCCAGTAGGGGGAACATCGAGCCTGGAGACGGCGAGCAGTACTTC
>medium-sized|TRBJ1-1|TRBV10-2|NA
CASSPPGGGSEAFF
TGCGCCAGCAGCCCCCCCGGGGGCGGAAGTGAAGCTTTCTTT
>NA|TRBJ1-5|TRBV7-2|TRBD1
CASSLTGGYIQPQHF
TGTGCCAGCAGCTTAACAGGGGGCTATATTCAGCCCCAGCATTTT
>few|TRBJ1-1|TRBV7-6|NA
CASGSNTEAFF
TGTGCCAGCGGTTCGAACACTGAAGCTTTCTTT
>few|TRBJ2-6|TRBV15|NA
CATSRGGADGANVLTF
TGTGCCACCAGCAGAGGGGGCGCGGACGGGGCCAACGTCCTGACTTTC
>NA|TRBJ2-7|TRBV30|NA
CAWALGLSSYEQYF
TGTGCCTGGGCCCTCGGGCTGAGCTCCTACGAGCAGTACTTC
>NA|TRBJ1-1|TRBV11-2|NA
CASSRGQYPEAFF
TGTGCCAGCAGCCGTGGGCAGTATCCTGAAGCTTTCTTT
>NA|TRBJ2-7|TRBV15|NA
CATSRGGSSYEQYF
TGTGCCACCAGCAGAGGGGGCAGCTCCTACGAGCAGTACTTC
>NA|TRBJ1-1|TRBV11-2|TRBD1
CASSLAQGANTEAFF
TGTGCCAGCAGCTTAGCCCAGGGGGCGAACACTGAAGCTTTCTTT
>few|TRBJ2-5|TRBV27|NA
CASSNLRVGVETQYF
TGTGCCAGCAGCAATCTTAGGGTGGGAGTAGAGACCCAGTACTTC
>NA|TRBJ1-5|TRBV2|NA
CASTQGGRNQPQHF
TGTGCCAGTACTCAGGGAGGGCGTAATCAGCCCCAGCATTTT
>NA|TRBJ1-1|TRBV5-1|TRBD1
CASSLQGNFEAFF
TGCGCCAGCAGCTTACAGGGGAACTTTGAAGCTTTCTTT
>NA|TRBJ2-5|TRBV5-4|NA
CASSLGTIQETQYF
TGTGCCAGCAGCTTGGGGACAATCCAAGAGACCCAGTACTTC
>NA|TRBJ1-4|TRBV6-7|TRBD1
CASTLGTGEEKLFF
TGTGCCAGCACGTTGGGGACAGGGGAAGAAAAACTGTTTTTT
>NA|TRBJ2-7|TRBV27|TRBD1
CASSRQGLSSYEQYF
TGTGCCAGCAGTAGACAGGGATTAAGCTCCTACGAGCAGTACTTC
>NA|TRBJ1-2|TRBV5-1|TRBD1
CASSLGTGINYGYTF
TGCGCCAGCAGCTTGGGGACAGGGATTAACTATGGCTACACCTTC
>NA|TRBJ2-7|TRBV27|NA
CASSLYNRASSYEQYF
TGTGCCAGCAGTTTATACAACAGGGCCTCCTCCTACGAGCAGTACTTC
>few|TRBJ1-2|TRBV28|NA
CASSVRVGYTF
TGTGCCAGCAGCGTACGGGTTGGCTACACCTTC
>medium-sized|TRBJ2-7|TRBV28|NA
CASSFPQDYEQYF
TGTGCCAGCAGTTTCCCACAAGACTACGAGCAGTACTTC